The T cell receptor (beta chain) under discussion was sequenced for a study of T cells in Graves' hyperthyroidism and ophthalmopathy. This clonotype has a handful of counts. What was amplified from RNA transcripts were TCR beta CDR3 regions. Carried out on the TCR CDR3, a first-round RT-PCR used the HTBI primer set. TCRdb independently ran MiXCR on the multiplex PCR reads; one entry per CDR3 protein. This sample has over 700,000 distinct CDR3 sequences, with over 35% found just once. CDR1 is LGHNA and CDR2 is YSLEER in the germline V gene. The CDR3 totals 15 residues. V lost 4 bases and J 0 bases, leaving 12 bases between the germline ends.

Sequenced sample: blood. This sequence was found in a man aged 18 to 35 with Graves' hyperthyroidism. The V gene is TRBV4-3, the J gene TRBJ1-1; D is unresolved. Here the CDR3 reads CASSRSDRVNTEAFF. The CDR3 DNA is TGCGCCAGCAGCCGCTCTGACCGGGTGAACACTGAAGCTTTCTTT.